The 18 T cell receptor beta chains below all came from one sample that was sequenced in a study of T cells expressing NK-cell markers. For each CDR3 protein, TCRdb gives one entry from its re-call of the 5' RACE reads, without DNA. The listing records 30,000 or so distinct CDR3 sequences. Sequenced sample: blood T cells: a sorted CD56 or NKG2C T cell subset, CD4+ or CD8+ T cells, or bulk PBMC T cells (not recorded which). The receptors here all came from a woman between 18 and 70 years old in good health.

CDR3 sequence reads: CACATGGGIAEAFF. This chain connects TRBV30 to TRBJ1-1; the TCRdb D gene call, TRBD1, has no DNA to confirm it. This CDR3 is built from 14 residues. Germline CDR1 and CDR2: GTSNPN and SVGIG (reference sequence).

This chain links TRBV5-1 with TRBJ2-3; the D call of TRBD2 rests on TCRdb alone, since no DNA is present to check it. The CDR3 totals 16 residues. Germline V gives CDR1 SGHRS, CDR2 YFSETQ. CDR3: CASSSEAGTYTDTQYF.

The rearrangement joins TRBV4-2 to TRBJ1-6; TCRdb picks TRBD1, but there is no DNA to check that call. Germline loops: CDR1 LGHNA, CDR2 YNFKEQ. The CDR3 loop spans 16 amino acids. CDR3 protein: CASSQDPGGGNSPLHF.

This chain links TRBV11-2 with TRBJ2-1. CDR1 is SGHAT, CDR2 FQNNGV, per germline. This CDR3 is built from 14 residues. CDR3 region: CASIWDSSYNEQFF. Full variable domain (remainder filled in from reference TRBV11-2 and TRBJ2-1): EAGVAQSPRYKIIEKRQSVAFWCNPISGHATLYWYQQILGQGPKLLIQFQNNGVVDDSQLPKDRFSAERLKGVDSTLKIQPAKLEDSAVYLCASIWDSSYNEQFFGPGTRLTVL.

The chain is built from TRBV20-1 and TRBJ2-1; TCRdb names TRBD2, which stays unverified in the absence of DNA. This CDR3 has 16 residues. CDR1 and CDR2 from the germline V gene are DFQATT and SNEGSKA (reference sequence). CDR3 protein: CSAAGTSGRGYNEQFF.

The chain combines TRBV6-5 with TRBJ2-1; TCRdb selects TRBD1, and the lack of DNA leaves this call unchecked. Germline V gives CDR1 MNHEY, CDR2 SVGAGI. There are 15 residues in the CDR3. The CDR3 loop is CASSLIRGEGIEQFF.

The chain employs TRBV30 and TRBJ2-1; TCRdb designates TRBD1, a call that cannot be tested without DNA. CDR1 GTSNPN and CDR2 SVGIG come from the germline V gene (reference sequence). This CDR3 has 15 residues. The CDR3 here is CACGGRRGSYNEQFF.

The J gene is TRBJ2-1, the V gene TRBV12-3 or TRBV12-4; the D gene TCRdb calls, TRBD1, cannot be checked with no DNA. This CDR3 region has 13 residues. CDR3 protein: CASSLSGYNEQFF.

V is TRBV9 and J is TRBJ2-5; TCRdb selects TRBD1, and the lack of DNA leaves this call unchecked. The germline gives CDR1 SGDLS, CDR2 YYNGEE. This CDR3 has 15 residues. CDR3 in amino acids: CASSAGGLNQETQYF. The full variable domain, its missing parts supplied by reference TRBV9 and TRBJ2-5, is DSGVTQTPKHLITATGQRVTLRCSPRSGDLSVYWYQQSLDQGLQFLIQYYNGEERAKGNILERFSAQQFPDLHSELNLSSLELGDSALYFCASSAGGLNQETQYFGPGTRLLVL.

V is TRBV5-1 and J is TRBJ1-2; TCRdb reports TRBD1, a call that lacks DNA to check it against. From germline, CDR1 is SGHRS and CDR2 YFSETQ. The CDR3 runs to 15 residues. CDR3: CASSLSGTVLYGYTF.

The V call is TRBV10-3, the J call TRBJ2-7. The CDR3 is made up of 13 amino acids. From germline, CDR1 is ENHRY and CDR2 SYGVKD. The CDR3 sequence is CAISESSLYEQYF.

This chain uses TRBV6-4 with TRBJ1-5; checking the TCRdb D call of TRBD1 is not possible without DNA. Germline CDR1 reads MRHNA; CDR2 reads SNTAGT. The CDR3 extends over 14 amino acids. The CDR3 loop reads CASSEGEGNQPQHF.

V gene TRBV6-5 combines with J gene TRBJ2-5; TCRdb indicates TRBD2, and absent DNA this call remains unverified. The CDR3 runs 14 residues. Germline CDR1 MNHEY, CDR2 SVGAGI. CDR3: CASSSGTGPETQYF.

The chain's CDR3 is CASSLGTGVDSEQYF. The chain recombines TRBV5-1 with TRBJ2-7; TCRdb gives TRBD1 as the D gene, but with no DNA this cannot be confirmed. CDR3 size: 15 residues. Germline CDR1 reads SGHRS; CDR2 reads YFSETQ. Full variable domain (outside the CDR3, taken from reference TRBV5-1 and TRBJ2-7): KAGVTQTPRYLIKTRGQQVTLSCSPISGHRSVSWYQQTPGQGLQFLFEYFSETQRNKGNFPGRFSGRQFSNSRSEMNVSTLELGDSALYLCASSLGTGVDSEQYFGPGTRLTVT.

The V gene is TRBV7-2, the J gene TRBJ2-6; TCRdb designates TRBD2, a call that cannot be tested without DNA. Germline V gene sequence: CDR1 SGHTA, CDR2 FQGNSA. The CDR3 runs to 15 residues. This chain's CDR3 is CASNWEWAGANVLTF.

The genes are TRBV5-4 and TRBJ1-1; TCRdb lists TRBD1, though no DNA is available to test this call. CDR1 is SGHNT, CDR2 YYREEE, per germline (reference sequence). The CDR3 runs 17 residues. CDR3 protein: CASSAIPGQGLRSEAFF.

The genes are TRBV27 and TRBJ2-1. Looked up from germline, CDR1 is MNHEY and CDR2 is SMNVEV (reference sequence). The length of the CDR3 is 15 residues. CDR3 amino acids: CASSFEATVYNEQFF.

The chain employs TRBV28 and TRBJ1-2; TCRdb picks TRBD1, but there is no DNA to check that call. Germline V lookup: CDR1 MDHEN, CDR2 SYDVKM. The CDR3 has 15 amino acids. The CDR3: CASSLTGDHRYGYTF.